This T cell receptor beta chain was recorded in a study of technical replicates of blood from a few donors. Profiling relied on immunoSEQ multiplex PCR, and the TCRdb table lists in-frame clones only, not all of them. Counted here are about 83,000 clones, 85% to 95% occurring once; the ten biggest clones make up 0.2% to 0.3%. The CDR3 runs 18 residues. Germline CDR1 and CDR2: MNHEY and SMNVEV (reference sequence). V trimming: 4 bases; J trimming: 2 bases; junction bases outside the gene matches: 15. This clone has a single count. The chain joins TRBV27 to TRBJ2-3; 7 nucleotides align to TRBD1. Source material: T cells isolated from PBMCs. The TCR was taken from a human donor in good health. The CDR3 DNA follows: TGTGCCAGCAGTTACCCCGACAGGGACCTAGGAAACACAGATACGCAGTATTTT. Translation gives CASSYPDRDLGNTDTQYF.